The present T cell receptor beta chain was sequenced within a study of early T cells in non-severe SARS-CoV-2 infection. Unique molecular identifiers (one per individual cDNA molecule) were attached. TCRdb fed the 5' RACE reads into MiXCR, producing one record per CDR3 protein. Of tens of thousands of distinct CDR3 sequences listed, less than 15% are singletons. Overall study findings and caveats: Matching results from VDJdb favored anti-spike CD8 responses, leaving private and CD4 specificities undetected.

This clonotype was counted ten times or more. What it binds is unknown. The CDR3 has 14 residues. Per germline, CDR1 LNHDA and CDR2 SQIVND (reference sequence). After removal of 6 bases from V and 4 bases from J, the junction contained 5 bases not matched to a gene. The J gene is TRBJ2-2, the V gene TRBV19, with 7 bases fitting TRBD1. The source of this sequence is an adult who was a healthcare worker with PCR-confirmed SARS-CoV-2 infection or an uninfected control (not recorded which). The sample comprised whole blood. The CDR3 spells CASREGQITGELFF. DNA of the CDR3: TGTGCCAGTAGAGAGGGACAGATCACCGGGGAGCTGTTTTTT.